The 28 T cell receptor beta chains listed next were all sequenced from one sample in a study of T-cell reconstitution after alpha-beta-depleted transplantation in children. It was with unique molecular identifiers that the TCRbeta library was prepared. TCRdb reprocessed the PCR reads via MiXCR and lists one record per CDR3 protein. The table lists around 580,000 distinct CDR3 sequences, over 25% of them singletons, with about 35% in the top ten. The sample was PBMCs, taken before TCRalphabeta/CD19-depleted stem cell transplant. The receptor set was obtained from a boy under three years old with Wiskott-Aldrich syndrome, due to receive a stem cell transplant.

This clonotype was found many times. The rearrangement uses TRBV5-1 and TRBJ2-3, with 9 positions matching TRBD2. J was trimmed by 1 base and V by 0 bases; bases with no gene match: 6. Germline CDR1 is SGHRS and CDR2 is YFSETQ. The CDR3 totals 17 residues. CDR3 sequence (DNA): TGCGCCAGCAGCTTGGGTCTGACTAGCGGAGGCACAGATACGCAGTATTTT. Amino acids: CASSLGLTSGGTDTQYF.

This clonotype was detected a few times. The chain combines TRBV20-1 with TRBJ2-1; D possibly corresponds to TRBD2 (6 bases). The CDR3 extends over 13 amino acids. CDR1 is DFQATT and CDR2 is SNEGSKA in the germline V gene (reference sequence). The ends were cut back, 3 bases at V and 5 bases at J, with 11 bases in the middle. The CDR3 sequence: CSARAGRNNEQFF. CDR3 DNA sequence: TGCAGTGCTAGGGCGGGAAGGAACAATGAGCAGTTCTTC.

This chain connects TRBV2 to TRBJ1-5; D not certain. V dropped 6 bases and J dropped 0 bases, with 12 bases sitting between them. The CDR3 is 15 residues long. Germline assignment: CDR1 SNHLY and CDR2 FYNNEI. The CDR3 DNA is TGTGCCAGCAGGGCGGACGGCTATAGCAATCAGCCCCAGCATTTT. Amino acid sequence: CASRADGYSNQPQHF.

The CDR3 DNA is TGCGCCAGCAGCGTGGGACAGGGGGGCAACATTCAGTACTTC. It specifies CASSVGQGGNIQYF. The chain uses TRBV5-1 and TRBJ2-4; TRBD1 agrees at 11 bases. Germline V gene sequence: CDR1 SGHRS, CDR2 YFSETQ. Unmatched junction bases numbered 4, after V lost 4 bases and J lost 7 bases. The length of the CDR3 is 14 residues.

This clonotype was counted only a few times. This rearrangement joins TRBV12-3 or TRBV12-4 to TRBJ1-1, with 8 bases fitting TRBD1. The junction had 7 bases not matched to a gene; V was cut back by 6 bases and J by 4 bases. This CDR3 region has 14 residues. In DNA form, the CDR3 reads TGTGCCAGCAGGATTACAGGGGGGAGCACTGAAGCTTTCTTT. Residues: CASRITGGSTEAFF.

The V gene is TRBV5-1, the J gene TRBJ2-7; TRBD1 matches 7 bases. The trim removed 0 bases at V and 5 bases at J, leaving 8 bases unmatched. Germline V gene data show CDR1 as SGHRS and CDR2 as YFSETQ. This CDR3 has 15 residues. The CDR3 DNA reads as TGCGCCAGCAGCTTGGAGTCCCTGACAGGGAACGAGCAGTACTTC. Protein: CASSLESLTGNEQYF.

This clonotype was counted only a few times. The chain carries TRBV5-1 and TRBJ1-6; D perhaps matches TRBD1 (5 bases). Germline lookup yields CDR1 SGHRS and CDR2 YFSETQ. V shed 6 bases and J shed 7 bases, with 14 bases lying between them. This CDR3 region has 14 residues. For the CDR3, the DNA is TGCGCCAGCACCCCAGGGACCCGAAATTCACCCCTCCACTTT. This encodes CASTPGTRNSPLHF.

The gene calls are TRBV20-1 and TRBJ2-7; either TRBD1 or TRBD2 may supply D (5 bases each). Germline V gene data show CDR1 as DFQATT and CDR2 as SNEGSKA (reference sequence). This CDR3 has 14 amino acids. Trimming pared 4 bases from V and 2 bases from J, leaving 15 bases between. As DNA, the CDR3 is TGCAGTGCTAAGACCGGGACGGCGGCCTACGAGCAGTACTTC. Its protein product is CSAKTGTAAYEQYF.

The chain recombines TRBV7-8 with TRBJ2-4; TRBD1 or TRBD2 may be the D gene (6 bases each). The CDR3 is 16 amino acids. V was cut by 5 bases and J by 7 bases, with 21 bases left in between. Germline CDR1 reads SGHVS; CDR2 reads FQNEAQ. CDR3 loop: CASSPLPQGRENIQYF. In DNA form, the CDR3 reads TGTGCCAGCAGCCCCCTCCCACAGGGCCGGGAGAACATTCAGTACTTC.

This clonotype was picked up a small number of times. V is TRBV5-1 and J is TRBJ2-7; a possible D gene is TRBD2 (7 bases). Germline V lookup: CDR1 SGHRS, CDR2 YFSETQ. The V end was cut by 1 base, the J end by 3 bases, with 26 bases between. The CDR3 spans 19 residues. Written as DNA, the CDR3 is TGCGCCAGCAGCTTGTGGACGGGGGGCATCAGCAGCCTTAACTACGAGCAGTACTTC. Residues: CASSLWTGGISSLNYEQYF.

This chain links TRBV18 with TRBJ2-3, with 7 bases aligning to TRBD1. The germline V gene encodes CDR1 KGHSH and CDR2 LQKENI. J was trimmed by 4 bases and V by 5 bases; bases with no gene match: 6. The CDR3 spans 14 residues. The chain's CDR3 is CASSSRQGPDTQYF. In DNA, the CDR3 is TGTGCCAGCTCATCCAGACAGGGCCCAGATACGCAGTATTTT.

The rearrangement joins TRBV20-1 to TRBJ2-2; weak D call: TRBD2 (5 bases). The V end lost 0 bases, the J end lost 2 bases, and 13 bases lay between the germline ends. The CDR3 is made up of 16 amino acids. CDR1 is DFQATT, CDR2 SNEGSKA, per germline (reference sequence). In DNA, the CDR3 is TGCAGTGCTAGAGATTTATCAAGACTAAACACCGGGGAGCTGTTTTTT. Translation: CSARDLSRLNTGELFF.

This clonotype has more than one count but fewer than ten. The chain recombines TRBV2 with TRBJ2-7, with TRBD1 matching over 7 bases. Germline values: CDR1 SNHLY, CDR2 FYNNEI. J gave up 5 bases and V 6 bases, and 4 bases lay outside the gene matches. This CDR3 is built from 12 residues. CDR3 in amino acids: CASRLQGDEQYF. CDR3 DNA sequence: TGTGCCAGCAGACTCCAGGGGGACGAGCAGTACTTC.

CDR3: CASSLRGTSATSTDTQYF. CDR3 nucleotide sequence: TGTGCCAGCAGTTTAAGGGGGACTAGCGCTACTAGCACAGATACGCAGTATTTT. V is TRBV12-3 or TRBV12-4 and J is TRBJ2-3, with TRBD2 matching over 10 bases. The CDR3 has 18 amino acids. The V gene end was trimmed by 2 bases and the J gene end by 0 bases; junction bases not matched to a gene: 8.

The rearrangement uses TRBV24-1 and TRBJ2-5; the match to TRBD1 covers 8 bases. Trimming at V came to 4 bases and at J to 5 bases, leaving 5 bases not matched to a gene. CDR1 KGHDR and CDR2 SFDVKD come from the germline V gene. This CDR3 contains 14 residues. CDR3 sequence reads: CATSERTGRETQYF. For the CDR3, the DNA is TGTGCCACCAGTGAACGGACAGGGCGGGAGACCCAGTACTTC.

This chain links TRBV20-1 with TRBJ2-3; D uncertain. Trimming pared 5 bases from V and 6 bases from J, leaving 12 bases between. Germline loops: CDR1 DFQATT, CDR2 SNEGSKA (reference sequence). This CDR3 contains 12 residues. The CDR3 reads CSARREYDTQYF. CDR3 DNA sequence: TGCAGTGCTCGGCGTGAATACGATACGCAGTATTTT.

This clonotype was picked up a small number of times. V and J are TRBV5-6 and TRBJ1-2; TRBD1 agrees at 8 bases. Germline assignment: CDR1 SGHDT and CDR2 YYEEEE. CDR3 size: 14 residues. Germline trimming cut 3 bases from V and 6 bases from J; bases unmatched to any gene: 7. CDR3 region: CASSSSGGFNGYTF. Written as DNA, the CDR3 is TGTGCCAGCAGCTCCTCAGGGGGCTTTAATGGCTACACCTTC.

This clonotype has a handful of counts. The V gene is TRBV27, the J gene TRBJ1-4; 8 bases line up with TRBD1. This CDR3 is 17 amino acids long. Germline V gene data show CDR1 as MNHEY and CDR2 as SMNVEV (reference sequence). J gave up 0 bases and V 6 bases, and 9 bases lay outside the gene matches. The CDR3 is CASRVTGEFPTNEKLFF. CDR3 coding DNA: TGTGCCAGCAGAGTGACAGGGGAATTTCCAACTAATGAAAAACTGTTTTTT.

This clonotype came up a few times. The genes are TRBV24-1 and TRBJ2-3; perhaps TRBD2 as D (5 bases). This CDR3 spans 15 amino acids. CDR1 KGHDR and CDR2 SFDVKD come from the germline V gene. V was shortened by 3 bases and J by 5 bases, with 14 bases between the two germline ends. The CDR3 DNA sequence: TGTGCCACCAGTGATCCTCGGGGAAGTAGAGATACGCAGTATTTT. This codes for CATSDPRGSRDTQYF.

This sequence joins TRBV6-1 and TRBJ2-1; 12 positions match TRBD2. Germline CDR1 and CDR2: MNHNS and SASEGT. This CDR3 is 20 amino acids long. Trimming removed 0 bases from V and 7 bases from J; junction bases left unmatched: 16. This chain's CDR3 is CASSEALLGGGLAGFNEQFF. CDR3 bases: TGTGCCAGCAGTGAAGCGCTTCTGGGTGGAGGACTAGCGGGGTTTAATGAGCAGTTCTTC.

The chain carries TRBV11-2 and TRBJ2-2; D is perhaps TRBD2 (6 bases). The germline V and J ends were trimmed by 3 bases and 5 bases, with 16 bases remaining between them. This CDR3 comprises 16 residues. Germline-derived CDR1 and CDR2 are SGHAT and FQNNGV. The CDR3 loop is CASSFSRGGGTGELFF. DNA of the CDR3: TGTGCCAGCAGCTTCAGTCGGGGAGGCGGGACCGGGGAGCTGTTTTTT.

The V gene is TRBV20-1, the J gene TRBJ2-5; 9 bases match TRBD2. Germline CDR1 is DFQATT and CDR2 is SNEGSKA (reference sequence). The CDR3 runs to 10 residues. The CDR3 nucleotides read TGCTTAGCGGGAGCAGGGACCCAGTACTTC. Protein sequence: CLAGAGTQYF.

This clonotype appeared a few times. The CDR3 sequence: CASSFGTGNNEQFF. In nucleotides, the CDR3 is TGTGCCAGCAGCTTTGGGACAGGCAACAATGAGCAGTTCTTC. This chain joins TRBV5-6 and TRBJ2-1, with 8 bases aligning to TRBD1. Germline loops: CDR1 SGHDT, CDR2 YYEEEE. CDR3 size: 14 residues. The V segment lost 2 bases and the J segment 5 bases; nucleotides outside the gene matches: 3. Supplemented by reference TRBV5-6 and TRBJ2-1, the full variable domain reads DAGVTQSPTHLIKTRGQQVTLRCSPKSGHDTVSWYQQALGQGPQFIFQYYEEEERQRGNFPDRFSGHQFPNYSSELNVNALLLGDSALYLCASSFGTGNNEQFFGPGTRLTVL.

In regard to this clonotype: The conserved final phenylalanine or tryptophan is absent from the CDR3, which likely points to a read error. J is TRBJ1-6 and V is TRBV29-1, with 8 bases lining up with TRBD1. Trimming took 6 bases from V and 9 from J; bases not matched to a gene: 7. Germline V gives CDR1 SQVTM, CDR2 ANQGSEA. The CDR3 extends over 13 amino acids. The CDR3 nucleotides read TGCAGCGTAAAGGACAGGGCGGCTTCACCCCTCCACGTT. Translating gives CSVKDRAASPLHV.

This clonotype was observed a few times. This sequence joins TRBV5-1 and TRBJ2-7; TRBD1 matches at 9 bases. The V gene end was trimmed by 4 bases and the J gene end by 2 bases; junction bases not matched to a gene: 7. CDR1 is SGHRS, CDR2 YFSETQ, per germline. This CDR3 has 15 amino acids. The CDR3 nucleotides are TGCGCCAGCAGCGCGGCACAGGGGGCCGCCTACGAGCAGTACTTC. As protein: CASSAAQGAAYEQYF. The whole variable domain, filled in from reference TRBV5-1 and TRBJ2-7, reads KAGVTQTPRYLIKTRGQQVTLSCSPISGHRSVSWYQQTPGQGLQFLFEYFSETQRNKGNFPGRFSGRQFSNSRSEMNVSTLELGDSALYLCASSAAQGAAYEQYFGPGTRLTVT.

The chain is built from TRBV5-1 and TRBJ2-1, with 7 positions matching TRBD2. With V trimmed by 0 bases and J by 7 bases, 7 bases remained unmatched. Germline lookup yields CDR1 SGHRS and CDR2 YFSETQ. This CDR3 comprises 15 residues. This CDR3 reads CASSLGLASVNEQFF. The DNA of the CDR3 is TGCGCCAGCAGCTTGGGACTAGCTTCCGTAAATGAGCAGTTCTTC.

Worth noting for this clonotype: A clone one base away is much larger, so this may be a read error. The chain carries TRBV20-1 and TRBJ2-1, with 7 bases lining up with TRBD1. The CDR3 sequence is 13 residues long. CDR1 and CDR2 (germline): DFQATT, SNEGSKA (reference sequence). The CDR3 DNA reads TGCATTGCTAGGGACAGTCCCTACAATGAGCAGTTCTTC. The encoded protein is CIARDSPYNEQFF.

The rearrangement links TRBV7-7 to TRBJ2-2; possibly TRBD1 or TRBD2 for D (6 bases each). CDR3 length: 14 amino acids. Deletions cut 6 bases from V and 1 base from J, with 9 bases between. Germline CDR1 is SSHAT and CDR2 is FNYEAQ (reference sequence). The CDR3 here is CASSRGLNTGELFF. In nucleotides, the CDR3 is TGTGCCAGCAGTCGGGGGCTGAACACCGGGGAGCTGTTTTTT.